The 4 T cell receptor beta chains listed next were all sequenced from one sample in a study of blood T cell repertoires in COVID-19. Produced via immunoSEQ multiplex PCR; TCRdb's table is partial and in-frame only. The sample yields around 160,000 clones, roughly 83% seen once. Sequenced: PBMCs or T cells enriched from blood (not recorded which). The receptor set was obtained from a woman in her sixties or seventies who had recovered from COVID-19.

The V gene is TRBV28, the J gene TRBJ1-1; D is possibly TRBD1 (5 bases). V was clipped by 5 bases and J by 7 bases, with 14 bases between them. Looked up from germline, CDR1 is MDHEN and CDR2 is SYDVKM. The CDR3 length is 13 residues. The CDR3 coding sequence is TGTGCCAGCAGTATAACCGACAGACTTGAAGCTTTCTTT. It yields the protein CASSITDRLEAFF.

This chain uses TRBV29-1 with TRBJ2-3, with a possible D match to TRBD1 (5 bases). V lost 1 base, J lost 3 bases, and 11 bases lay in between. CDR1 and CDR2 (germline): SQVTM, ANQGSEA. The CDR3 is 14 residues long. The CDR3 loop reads CSVEGTYGTDTQYF. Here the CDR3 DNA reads TGCAGCGTTGAAGGGACATACGGGACAGATACGCAGTATTTT.

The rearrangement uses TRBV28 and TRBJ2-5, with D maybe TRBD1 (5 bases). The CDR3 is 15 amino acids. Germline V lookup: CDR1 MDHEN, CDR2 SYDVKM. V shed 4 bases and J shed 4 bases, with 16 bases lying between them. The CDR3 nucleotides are TGTGCCAGCAGTTCGGACACCCATTCGGCAGAGACCCAGTACTTC. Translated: CASSSDTHSAETQYF.

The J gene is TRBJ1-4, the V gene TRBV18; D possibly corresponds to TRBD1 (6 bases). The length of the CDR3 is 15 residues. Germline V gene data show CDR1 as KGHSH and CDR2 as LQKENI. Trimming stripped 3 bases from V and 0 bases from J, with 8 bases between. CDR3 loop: CASSPPGATNEKLFF. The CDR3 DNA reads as TGTGCCAGCTCACCCCCAGGGGCAACTAATGAAAAACTGTTTTTT.